This passage covers 32 T cell receptor beta chains from one sample sequenced in a study of T cells in Graves' hyperthyroidism and ophthalmopathy. TCR beta CDR3 sequences were amplified from RNA transcripts. Using the HTBI primer set, a first-round RT-PCR was run on the TCR CDR3. TCRdb recomputed calls from the multiplex PCR reads with MiXCR, one row per CDR3 protein. Of around 290,000 distinct CDR3 sequences in the sample, roughly 14% were seen once. Sequenced: blood. The receptors here all came from a woman aged 30 to 39 with Graves' hyperthyroidism that later progressed to Graves' ophthalmopathy.

This clonotype was seen many times. The chain employs TRBV27 and TRBJ2-7; 9 nucleotides line up with TRBD1. The CDR3 runs to 15 residues. Germline values: CDR1 MNHEY, CDR2 SMNVEV (reference sequence). The V gene end was trimmed by 5 bases and the J gene end by 9 bases; junction bases not matched to a gene: 14. The CDR3 nucleotides read TGTGCCAGCAGTCCAGGACAGGGGCTTACAACAAGGCAGTACTTC. Translation gives CASSPGQGLTTRQYF.

This clonotype was counted a few times. This may be a read error, as it is one base from a much larger clone. This chain joins TRBV2 and TRBJ1-6, with 8 bases aligning to TRBD1. Germline V gene lookup returns CDR1 SNHLY and CDR2 FYNNEI. The CDR3 sequence is 14 residues long. CDR3 in amino acids: CASSFGQGGSPPHF. CDR3 DNA sequence: TGTGCCAGCAGTTTCGGACAGGGTGGCTCACCCCCCCACTTT.

The rearrangement uses TRBV11-2 and TRBJ2-7, with TRBD2 matching 9 bases. V trimming: 3 bases; J trimming: 3 bases; junction bases outside the gene matches: 12. The CDR3 is 17 amino acids. Germline lookup yields CDR1 SGHAT and CDR2 FQNNGV. The CDR3 DNA sequence: TGTGCCAGCAGCTTTCCTAGGCGCGGGAGGGGGGGCTACGAGCAGTACTTC. Translated: CASSFPRRGRGGYEQYF.

The J gene is TRBJ1-2, the V gene TRBV4-1; 7 nucleotides agree with TRBD1. This CDR3 contains 16 residues. Looked up from germline, CDR1 is MGHRA and CDR2 is YSYEKL. J was trimmed by 4 bases and V by 1 base; bases with no gene match: 9. The DNA of the CDR3 is TGCGCCAGCAGCCAAGTTAGGGGGCCCCGGGGCTATGGCTACACCTTC. Translating it yields CASSQVRGPRGYGYTF.

The chain uses TRBV19 and TRBJ1-3, with D tentatively TRBD1 (6 bases). Germline V gives CDR1 LNHDA, CDR2 SQIVND (reference sequence). Trimming removed 5 bases at V and 0 bases at J, with 11 bases between. This CDR3 contains 15 residues. The CDR3, as DNA: TGTGCCAGTAGTTCCCGGGGGCGCTCTGGAAACACCATATATTTT. As protein: CASSSRGRSGNTIYF. The whole variable domain, filled in from reference TRBV19 and TRBJ1-3, reads DGGITQSPKYLFRKEGQNVTLSCEQNLNHDAMYWYRQDPGQGLRLIYYSQIVNDFQKGDIAEGYSVSREKKESFPLTVTSAQKNPTAFYLCASSSRGRSGNTIYFGEGSWLTVV.

At least ten counts were recorded for this clonotype. This sequence joins TRBV20-1 and TRBJ2-3; D is unclear. The V end was cut by 5 bases, the J end by 4 bases, with 10 bases between. The germline CDR1 and CDR2 sequences are DFQATT and SNEGSKA (reference sequence). This CDR3 region has 12 residues. This chain's CDR3 is CSAQTPADTQYF. The CDR3 coding sequence is TGCAGTGCTCAGACTCCCGCAGATACGCAGTATTTT.

This clonotype was counted a few times. The rearrangement links TRBV6-1 to TRBJ1-3; D gene uncertain. Germline-derived CDR1 and CDR2 are MNHNS and SASEGT. Trimming left V 6 bases short and J 1 base short, with 10 bases between. The CDR3 spans 14 residues. The CDR3 coding sequence is TGTGCCAGCAGCGCACTAGGGTCTGGAAACACCATATATTTT. Its protein is CASSALGSGNTIYF.

In this sample, this clonotype turned up many times. This rearrangement joins TRBV6-2 or TRBV6-3 to TRBJ2-7; no definite D call. There are 15 residues in the CDR3. Between the trimmed V and J ends, which lost 6 bases and 0 bases, there was a span of 15 bases. The germline V gene has CDR1 MNHEY and CDR2 SVGEGT. CDR3 in DNA: TGTGCCAGCAGATTCCAAGGCCACCTCTCCTACGAGCAGTACTTC. Translated: CASRFQGHLSYEQYF.

This clonotype was counted at least ten times. The V call is TRBV12-3 or TRBV12-4, the J call TRBJ1-5; no clear D gene. The CDR3 totals 14 residues. The V end was cut by 6 bases, the J end by 7 bases, with 16 bases between. CDR3 residues: CASSYGLGGQPQHF. The CDR3 DNA follows: TGTGCCAGCAGCTACGGATTGGGCGGGCAGCCCCAGCATTTT.

This clonotype was detected only a few times. This chain links TRBV7-9 with TRBJ2-4; D uncertain. Deletions cut 1 base from V and 0 bases from J, with 10 bases between. This CDR3 is 16 amino acids long. In germline, CDR1 is SEHNR, CDR2 FQNEAQ (reference sequence). The DNA for the CDR3 is TGTGCCAGCAGCTTAGGTCCAGACACAGCCAAAAACATTCAGTACTTC. The encoded protein is CASSLGPDTAKNIQYF.

This clonotype has a count of ten or more. The V and J genes are TRBV28 and TRBJ2-7, with D possibly TRBD1 on 6 matching bases. This CDR3 spans 14 amino acids. The V end was cut by 10 bases, the J end by 1 base, with 17 bases between. Germline V lookup: CDR1 MDHEN, CDR2 SYDVKM. Here the CDR3 DNA reads TGTGCCAAAAATCCGGGACACAGATCCTACGAGCAGTACTTC. Protein: CAKNPGHRSYEQYF.

This clonotype was seen repeatedly, ten times or more. The gene calls are TRBV6-2 or TRBV6-3 and TRBJ2-1; 7 bases are a match to TRBD2. Per germline, CDR1 MNHEY and CDR2 SVGEGT. V was pared by 4 bases and J by 6 bases, with 6 bases of the junction left unmatched. The CDR3 loop spans 14 amino acids. CDR3 sequence reads: CASSSAGAPNEQFF. CDR3 nucleotides: TGTGCCAGCAGTTCTGCGGGAGCCCCCAATGAGCAGTTCTTC.

V usage is TRBV9 and J usage is TRBJ2-1; 9 bases match TRBD2. Unmatched junction bases numbered 4, after V lost 4 bases and J lost 5 bases. The CDR3 covers 14 residues. Germline V lookup: CDR1 SGDLS, CDR2 YYNGEE. CDR3 loop: CASSMTSGDNEQFF. CDR3 in DNA: TGTGCCAGCAGCATGACTAGCGGCGACAATGAGCAGTTCTTC.

This clonotype was found a few times. The CDR3 region is CSARVQGRATDTQYF. In nucleotides, the CDR3 is TGCAGTGCTAGAGTGCAGGGGAGGGCTACAGATACGCAGTATTTT. This chain joins TRBV20-1 and TRBJ2-3; TRBD2 might be the D (7 bases). The CDR3 spans 15 residues. V was pared by 1 base and J by 3 bases, with 14 bases between. From germline, CDR1 is DFQATT and CDR2 SNEGSKA (reference sequence).

V gene TRBV12-3 or TRBV12-4 combines with J gene TRBJ2-7; 7 bases map to TRBD2. The CDR3 sequence is 14 residues long. Germline trimming cut 4 bases from V and 4 bases from J; bases unmatched to any gene: 7. The chain's CDR3 is CASSWGTTWYEQYF. The CDR3 nucleotides are TGTGCCAGCAGTTGGGGGACTACCTGGTACGAGCAGTACTTC.

This clonotype has at least ten counts. This rearrangement joins TRBV27 to TRBJ1-2, with a tentative D call TRBD1 (6 bases). This CDR3 is 15 amino acids long. V lost 7 bases and J 4 bases, leaving 19 bases between the germline ends. Germline V gene lookup returns CDR1 MNHEY and CDR2 SMNVEV (reference sequence). The CDR3 protein is CASKPLMGGGYGYTF. The CDR3 DNA is TGTGCCAGCAAGCCCTTGATGGGGGGCGGCTATGGCTACACCTTC.

This clonotype was recorded at least ten times. This sequence joins TRBV7-9 and TRBJ2-1, with D uncertain. V was trimmed by 3 bases and J by 5 bases, leaving 14 bases between them. This CDR3 has 15 amino acids. Germline V gives CDR1 SEHNR, CDR2 FQNEAQ (reference sequence). The CDR3 here is CASSLLAASNNEQFF. The CDR3 bases are TGTGCCAGCAGCTTGTTGGCCGCATCTAACAATGAGCAGTTCTTC.

The chain recombines TRBV2 with TRBJ2-1; no reliable D call. Trimming took off 7 bases at V and 9 bases at J, with 10 bases between the two ends. CDR1 and CDR2 (germline): SNHLY, FYNNEI. This CDR3 region has 11 residues. As DNA, the CDR3 is TGTGCCAGCAAGGTTATCGGTGAGCAGTTCTTC. Translating it yields CASKVIGEQFF.

This clonotype was counted ten times or more. The chain combines TRBV7-2 with TRBJ2-7; 9 nucleotides align to TRBD1. The CDR3 is 14 residues long. The germline CDR1 and CDR2 sequences are SGHTA and FQGNSA. With V trimmed by 5 bases and J by 6 bases, 8 bases remained unmatched. CDR3 region: CASSPERTGVEQYF. The CDR3 region has the DNA TGTGCCAGCAGCCCAGAAAGGACAGGGGTCGAGCAGTACTTC.

The table lists this clonotype with many counts. The chain links TRBV12-3 or TRBV12-4 to TRBJ1-1; D gene ambiguous. V was clipped by 0 bases and J by 5 bases, with 7 bases between them. This CDR3 contains 13 residues. Here the CDR3 reads CASSLAGWTEAFF. The DNA of the CDR3 is TGTGCCAGCAGTTTAGCCGGGTGGACTGAAGCTTTCTTT.

The gene calls are TRBV4-1 and TRBJ2-1; the match to TRBD1 covers 8 bases. The junction had 10 bases not matched to a gene; V was cut back by 1 base and J by 5 bases. This CDR3 spans 17 amino acids. Looked up from germline, CDR1 is MGHRA and CDR2 is YSYEKL. In nucleotides, the CDR3 is TGCGCCAGCAGCCAAGGAGATGGGACAGGCCTGAACAATGAGCAGTTCTTC. Translated: CASSQGDGTGLNNEQFF.

This clonotype was recorded many times. The chain joins TRBV4-3 to TRBJ2-7; D perhaps matches TRBD1 (6 bases). CDR1 and CDR2 from the germline V gene are LGHNA and YSLEER. V lost 0 bases, J lost 7 bases, and 10 bases lay in between. CDR3 length: 13 residues. The CDR3 sequence is CASSQDWGREQYF. In nucleotides, the CDR3 is TGCGCCAGCAGCCAAGATTGGGGGCGTGAGCAGTACTTC.

This clonotype has at least ten counts. The chain employs TRBV6-2 or TRBV6-3 and TRBJ2-1; 7 nucleotides align to TRBD1. Germline CDR1 is MNHEY and CDR2 is SVGEGT. With 2 bases clipped from V and 4 bases from J, the junction kept 5 bases outside the gene matches. This CDR3 region has 15 residues. The CDR3, as DNA: TGTGCCAGCAGTTACGGGACAGCCTTTTACAATGAGCAGTTCTTC. Its translation: CASSYGTAFYNEQFF.

This clonotype has ten or more counts. The chain carries TRBV2 and TRBJ1-5; D remains unclear. Deletions cut 6 bases from V and 3 bases from J, with 9 bases between. The CDR3 runs 13 residues. CDR1 SNHLY and CDR2 FYNNEI come from the germline V gene. For the CDR3, the DNA is TGTGCCAGCAGGCAGGATTACAATCAGCCCCAGCATTTT. Its translation is CASRQDYNQPQHF. Combining the CDR3 with reference TRBV2 and TRBJ1-5 gives the whole variable domain EPEVTQTPSHQVTQMGQEVILRCVPISNHLYFYWYRQILGQKVEFLVSFYNNEISEKSEIFDDQFSVERPDGSNFTLKIRSTKLEDSAMYFCASRQDYNQPQHFGDGTRLSIL.

This clonotype was recorded many times. V and J are TRBV18 and TRBJ2-3, with TRBD2 identical over 11 bases. The ends lost 3 bases at V and 4 bases at J; junction bases unmatched: 3. The germline CDR1 and CDR2 sequences are KGHSH and LQKENI. CDR3 size: 15 residues. The CDR3 nucleotides read TGTGCCAGCTCACCCACTAGCGGGAGTCCAGATACGCAGTATTTT. Protein: CASSPTSGSPDTQYF.

The sample holds many counts of this clonotype. The chain couples TRBV7-9 to TRBJ2-1; D might be TRBD1 or TRBD2, each matching 7 bases. The germline V and J ends were trimmed by 4 bases and 4 bases, with 17 bases remaining between them. The CDR3 sequence is 16 residues long. Germline V gene lookup returns CDR1 SEHNR and CDR2 FQNEAQ (reference sequence). The CDR3 DNA is TGTGCCAGCAGCTCCTCAGGGGGACTACCATACAATGAGCAGTTCTTC. Protein product: CASSSSGGLPYNEQFF.

This clonotype was counted ten times or more. V is TRBV7-2 and J is TRBJ2-7; 10 positions match TRBD1. Germline trimming cut 4 bases from V and 2 bases from J; bases unmatched to any gene: 8. There are 16 residues in the CDR3. Germline V gene lookup returns CDR1 SGHTA and CDR2 FQGNSA. The CDR3 nucleotides read TGTGCCAGCAGCTGGAAAGTCGGGACAGGGGCCTACGAGCAGTACTTC. It yields the protein CASSWKVGTGAYEQYF.

This clonotype came up many times. The CDR3 loop reads CASSSESAYEQYF. CDR3 DNA: TGTGCCAGCAGTTCCGAGTCCGCCTACGAGCAGTACTTC. The rearrangement joins TRBV2 to TRBJ2-7; D unresolved. CDR3 length: 13 amino acids. V lost 5 bases to trimming and J lost 2 bases, with 10 bases between them. Germline V gene sequence: CDR1 SNHLY, CDR2 FYNNEI.

This clonotype was seen many times. J is TRBJ1-1 and V is TRBV20-1, with a possible D match to TRBD1 (6 bases). The V end was cut by 2 bases, the J end by 0 bases, with 13 bases between. In germline, CDR1 is DFQATT, CDR2 SNEGSKA (reference sequence). The CDR3 is 15 amino acids. For the CDR3, the DNA is TGCAGTGCTAGACCTCAGACAGGTATGAACACTGAAGCTTTCTTT. Translation: CSARPQTGMNTEAFF.

The table lists this clonotype with many counts. The V call is TRBV4-1, the J call TRBJ1-5, with a weak D call TRBD1 (6 bases). CDR1 MGHRA and CDR2 YSYEKL come from the germline V gene. V was trimmed by 4 bases and J by 7 bases, leaving 11 bases between them. The CDR3 is 13 amino acids. CDR3 residues: CASSRDINQPQHF. The CDR3 DNA reads TGCGCCAGCAGCCGGGACATTAACCAGCCCCAGCATTTT.

This clonotype was seen at least ten times. The chain is built from TRBV6-2 or TRBV6-3 and TRBJ1-1; 8 bases map to TRBD1. CDR3 size: 15 residues. The J segment lost 4 bases and the V segment lost 5 bases, leaving 9 bases of the junction unmatched. CDR1 is MNHEY and CDR2 is SVGEGT in the germline V gene. The CDR3 bases are TGTGCCAGCAGTGACCGGGACAGGAGGCTCACTGAAGCTTTCTTT. It codes for CASSDRDRRLTEAFF.

The rearrangement links TRBV9 to TRBJ2-7, with a tentative D call TRBD2 (6 bases). This CDR3 has 14 residues. The germline CDR1 and CDR2 sequences are SGDLS and YYNGEE. The V end lost 2 bases, the J end lost 2 bases, and 11 bases lay between the germline ends. CDR3 sequence reads: CASSVGLGTYEQYF. In nucleotides, the CDR3 is TGTGCCAGCAGCGTGGGACTTGGGACCTACGAGCAGTACTTC.